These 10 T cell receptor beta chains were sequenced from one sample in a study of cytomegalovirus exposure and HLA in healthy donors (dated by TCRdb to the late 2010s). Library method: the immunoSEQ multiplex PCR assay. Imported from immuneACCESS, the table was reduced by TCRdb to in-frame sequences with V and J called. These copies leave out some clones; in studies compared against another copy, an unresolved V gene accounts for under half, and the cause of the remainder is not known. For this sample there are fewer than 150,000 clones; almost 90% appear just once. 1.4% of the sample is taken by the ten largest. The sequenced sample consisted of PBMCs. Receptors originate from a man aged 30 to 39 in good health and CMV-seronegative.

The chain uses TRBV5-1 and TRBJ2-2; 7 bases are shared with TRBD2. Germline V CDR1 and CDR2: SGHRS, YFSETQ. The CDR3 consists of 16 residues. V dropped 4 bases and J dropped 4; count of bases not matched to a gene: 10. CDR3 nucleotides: TGCGCCAGCAGCCCCTCTAGCGGATCTACCACCGGGGAGCTGTTTTTT. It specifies CASSPSSGSTTGELFF.

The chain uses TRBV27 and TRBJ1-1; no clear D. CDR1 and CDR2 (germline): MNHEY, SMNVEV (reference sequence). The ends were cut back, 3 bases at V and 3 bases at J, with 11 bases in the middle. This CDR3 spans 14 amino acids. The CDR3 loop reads CASSFRSLDTEAFF. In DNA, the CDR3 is TGTGCCAGCAGTTTTAGGAGTTTAGACACTGAAGCTTTCTTT.

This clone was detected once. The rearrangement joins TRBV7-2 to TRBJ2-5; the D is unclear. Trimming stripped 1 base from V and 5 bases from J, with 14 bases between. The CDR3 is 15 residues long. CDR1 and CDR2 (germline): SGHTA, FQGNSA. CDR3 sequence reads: CASSLGLAAAETQYF. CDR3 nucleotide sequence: TGTGCCAGCAGCTTAGGACTTGCGGCGGCGGAGACCCAGTACTTC.

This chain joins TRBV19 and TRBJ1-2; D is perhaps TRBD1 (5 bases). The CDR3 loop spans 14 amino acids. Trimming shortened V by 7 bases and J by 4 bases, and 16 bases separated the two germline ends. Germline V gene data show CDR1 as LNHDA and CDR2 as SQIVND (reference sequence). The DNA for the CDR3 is TGTGCCAGTACCAACCCTGGGCAGGGCTATGGCTACACCTTC. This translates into CASTNPGQGYGYTF.

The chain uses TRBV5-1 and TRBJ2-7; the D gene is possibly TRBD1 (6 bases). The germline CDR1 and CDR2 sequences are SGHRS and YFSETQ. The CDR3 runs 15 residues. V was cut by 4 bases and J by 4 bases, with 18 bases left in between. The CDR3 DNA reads TGCGCCAGCAGCCCAGGCAGGGGAGTAGAGTACGAGCAGTACTTC. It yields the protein CASSPGRGVEYEQYF.

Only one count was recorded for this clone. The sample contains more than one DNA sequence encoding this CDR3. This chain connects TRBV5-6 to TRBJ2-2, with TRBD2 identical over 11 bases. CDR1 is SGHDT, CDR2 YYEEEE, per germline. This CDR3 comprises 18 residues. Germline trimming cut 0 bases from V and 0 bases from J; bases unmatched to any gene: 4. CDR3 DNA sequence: TGTGCCAGCAGCTTGGGACTAGCGGGAAAAGCGAACACCGGGGAGCTGTTTTTT. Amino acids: CASSLGLAGKANTGELFF.

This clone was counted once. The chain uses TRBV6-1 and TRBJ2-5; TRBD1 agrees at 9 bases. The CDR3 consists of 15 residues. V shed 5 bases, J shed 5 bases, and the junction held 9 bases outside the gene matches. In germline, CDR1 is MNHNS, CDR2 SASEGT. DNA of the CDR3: TGTGCCAGCAGTACCCGGGACAGGGTATGGGAGACCCAGTACTTC. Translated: CASSTRDRVWETQYF.

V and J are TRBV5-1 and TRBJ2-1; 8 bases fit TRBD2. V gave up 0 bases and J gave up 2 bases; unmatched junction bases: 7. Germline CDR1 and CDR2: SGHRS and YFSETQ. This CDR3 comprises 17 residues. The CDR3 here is CASSLEATGGAYNEQFF. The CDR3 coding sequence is TGCGCCAGCAGCTTGGAGGCGACGGGAGGGGCCTACAATGAGCAGTTCTTC.

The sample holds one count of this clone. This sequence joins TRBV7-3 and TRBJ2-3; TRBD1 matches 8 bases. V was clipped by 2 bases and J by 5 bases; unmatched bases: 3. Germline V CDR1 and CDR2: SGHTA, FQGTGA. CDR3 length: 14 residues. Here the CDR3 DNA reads TGTGCCAGCAGCTTACTACAGGGGGAAGATACGCAGTATTTT. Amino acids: CASSLLQGEDTQYF.

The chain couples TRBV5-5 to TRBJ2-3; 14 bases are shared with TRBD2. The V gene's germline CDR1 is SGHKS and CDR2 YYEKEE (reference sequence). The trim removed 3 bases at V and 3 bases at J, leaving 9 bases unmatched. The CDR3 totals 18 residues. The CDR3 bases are TGTGCCAGCAGCTCCAGACCGGGACTAGCGGGAGTGACAGATACGCAGTATTTT. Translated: CASSSRPGLAGVTDTQYF.